The rows below give T cell receptor beta chains drawn from one sample of a study of OX40 agonist ivuxolimab in advanced cancers. The table came from immunoSEQ multiplex PCR; TCRdb's copy has only in-frame clones and leaves some out. The data show over 50,000 clones, roughly 90% seen once. The sequenced sample was CD4+ or CD8+ T cells sorted from blood, obtained in a trial of the OX40 agonist ivuxolimab. The receptor source for this set is an adult with an advanced solid tumor such as melanoma, head and neck, liver or kidney cancer. CDR3s include the opening cysteine and the closing phenylalanine or tryptophan. The D gene is left open where the match is weak. Expanded clones get a size class; other rows say once, few or many, or leave the size out.

d_gene: .
j_gene: TRBJ1-3
abundance: once
len: 15
v_gene: TRBV15
CDR3nt: TGTGCCACCAGCAGAGGCTCCAGGGAGGGAAACACCATATATTTT
CDR3aa: CATSRGSREGNTIYF

d_gene: TRBD2
j_gene: TRBJ2-3
abundance: .
len: 15
v_gene: TRBV11-2
CDR3nt: TGTGCCAGCAGCTTACCTAGCGGGGCGCAGGATACGCAGTATTTT
CDR3aa: CASSLPSGAQDTQYF

d_gene: .
j_gene: TRBJ2-1
abundance: .
len: 13
v_gene: TRBV5-4
CDR3nt: TGTGCCAGCAGCTTGGGCCAAAGGAATGAGCAGTTCTTC
CDR3aa: CASSLGQRNEQFF

d_gene: TRBD1
j_gene: TRBJ1-5
abundance: .
len: 13
v_gene: TRBV29-1
CDR3nt: TGCAGCGCCTTGGGACAGGGGGGTCAGCCCCAGCATTTT
CDR3aa: CSALGQGGQPQHF

d_gene: .
j_gene: TRBJ1-1
abundance: .
len: 16
v_gene: TRBV28
CDR3nt: TGTGCCAGCAGTTTACCCCCGGGGGCGGGAAACACTGAAGCTTTCTTT
CDR3aa: CASSLPPGAGNTEAFF

d_gene: TRBD1
j_gene: TRBJ2-3
abundance: .
len: 14
v_gene: TRBV5-4
CDR3nt: TGTGCCAGCAGCCCCGGACAGGGTTCAGATACGCAGTATTTT
CDR3aa: CASSPGQGSDTQYF

d_gene: TRBD1
j_gene: TRBJ2-5
abundance: .
len: 15
v_gene: TRBV7-2
CDR3nt: TGTGCCAGCAGCTTAGGCACAGGGGTCCAAGAGACCCAGTACTTC
CDR3aa: CASSLGTGVQETQYF

d_gene: TRBD1
j_gene: TRBJ1-2
abundance: .
len: 15
v_gene: TRBV5-1
CDR3nt: TGCGCCAGCAGCTTGGGAGGTCACAGGGGCTATGGCTACACCTTC
CDR3aa: CASSLGGHRGYGYTF

d_gene: TRBD1
j_gene: TRBJ1-5
abundance: .
len: 15
v_gene: TRBV19
CDR3nt: TGTGCCACGAAGAGGGGGCAGGGAATTTGGCAGCCCCAGCATTTT
CDR3aa: CATKRGQGIWQPQHF

d_gene: .
j_gene: TRBJ2-5
abundance: .
len: 16
v_gene: TRBV4-1
CDR3nt: TGCGCCAGCAGCCAAGGGACAGTGGGAGGTGGGGAGACCCAGTACTTC
CDR3aa: CASSQGTVGGGETQYF

d_gene: TRBD2
j_gene: TRBJ2-1
abundance: medium-sized
len: 16
v_gene: TRBV9
CDR3nt: TGTGCCAGCAGCGGAGGAGGACTAGCGGGATATAATGAGCAGTTCTTC
CDR3aa: CASSGGGLAGYNEQFF

d_gene: TRBD2
j_gene: TRBJ2-1
abundance: .
len: 15
v_gene: TRBV11-3
CDR3nt: TGTGCCAGCTCTGAGACTAGCGGGGGGGCCGCTGAGCAGTTCTTC
CDR3aa: CASSETSGGAAEQFF

d_gene: .
j_gene: TRBJ2-5
abundance: .
len: 13
v_gene: TRBV11-2
CDR3nt: TGTGCCAGCAGCTTCCTCTATGCGGAGACCCAGTACTTC
CDR3aa: CASSFLYAETQYF

d_gene: .
j_gene: TRBJ2-2
abundance: .
len: 14
v_gene: TRBV6-4
CDR3nt: TGTGCCAGCAGAGACCGAGCGAACACCGGGGAGCTGTTTTTT
CDR3aa: CASRDRANTGELFF

d_gene: .
j_gene: TRBJ1-1
abundance: once
len: 13
v_gene: TRBV9
CDR3nt: TGTGCCAGCAGCTTCGGGTTCAACACTGAAGCTTTCTTT
CDR3aa: CASSFGFNTEAFF

d_gene: TRBD1
j_gene: TRBJ1-6
abundance: .
len: 16
v_gene: TRBV2
CDR3nt: TGTGCCAGCATGGACAGGCGCGGAGGGGCGAGCTCACCCCTCCACTTT
CDR3aa: CASMDRRGGASSPLHF

d_gene: .
j_gene: TRBJ1-1
abundance: .
len: 15
v_gene: TRBV5-1
CDR3nt: TGCGCCAGCAGCTTGGAACGAGGTTTGAACACTGAAGCTTTCTTT
CDR3aa: CASSLERGLNTEAFF

d_gene: .
j_gene: TRBJ2-7
abundance: .
len: 14
v_gene: TRBV19
CDR3nt: TGTGCCAGTAGTATCATGGACGGAGCCTACGAGCAGTACTTC
CDR3aa: CASSIMDGAYEQYF

d_gene: .
j_gene: TRBJ2-3
abundance: few
len: 12
v_gene: TRBV2
CDR3nt: TGTGCCAGCAGTGAACTGAGAGATACGCAGTATTTT
CDR3aa: CASSELRDTQYF

d_gene: .
j_gene: TRBJ2-1
abundance: .
len: 16
v_gene: TRBV2
CDR3nt: TGTGCCAGCAGTGAACGAGGGGGGGCCCGGTTCAATGAGCAGTTCTTC
CDR3aa: CASSERGGARFNEQFF

d_gene: .
j_gene: TRBJ1-5
abundance: .
len: 16
v_gene: TRBV21-1
CDR3nt: TGTGCCAGCTCTCCCCCAGGGCAGGGTTACAATCAGCCCCAGCATTTT
CDR3aa: CASSPPGQGYNQPQHF

d_gene: TRBD1
j_gene: TRBJ1-2
abundance: .
len: 13
v_gene: TRBV30
CDR3nt: TGTGCCTTTACGACAGGGGCGGGCTATGGCTACACCTTC
CDR3aa: CAFTTGAGYGYTF

d_gene: .
j_gene: TRBJ1-5
abundance: .
len: 11
v_gene: TRBV28
CDR3nt: TGTGCCAGCCTTAAAGGCCGGGCCCAGCATTTT
CDR3aa: CASLKGRAQHF

d_gene: .
j_gene: TRBJ1-1
abundance: .
len: 15
v_gene: TRBV18
CDR3nt: TGTGCCAGCTCACCACCGGCCAGTGGGGACACTGAAGCTTTCTTT
CDR3aa: CASSPPASGDTEAFF

d_gene: TRBD1
j_gene: TRBJ2-7
abundance: .
len: 15
v_gene: TRBV9
CDR3nt: TGTGCCAGCAGCGTAGGGGGGACAGGTTTGGACGAGCAGTACTTC
CDR3aa: CASSVGGTGLDEQYF

d_gene: .
j_gene: TRBJ1-5
abundance: .
len: 15
v_gene: TRBV10-3
CDR3nt: TGTGCCATCAGTGAGACAGCTAATAGCAATCAGCCCCAGCATTTT
CDR3aa: CAISETANSNQPQHF

d_gene: TRBD1
j_gene: TRBJ2-7
abundance: once
len: 14
v_gene: TRBV2
CDR3nt: TGTGCCAGCAGTGCGGACAGGGTTGGCTACGAGCAGTACTTC
CDR3aa: CASSADRVGYEQYF